This T cell receptor beta chain was obtained from a study of blood T cell repertoires in COVID-19. About the research overall: COVID-19 samples, acute and convalescent, were from the United States, Italy and Spain. PBMCs, B-cell-depleted T cells, or T cells were the source of the cDNA or gDNA that made up the material.

In the source study's methods: Cell counts per sample came from amplifying reference gene primers. Only in-frame clones appear in the TCRdb table, and some are missing; sequencing was by immunoSEQ multiplex PCR. The D gene and trimming were derived from the DNA, and the V and J assignments and clone size from that table. The table lists about 41,000 clones, roughly 85% of them singletons. This CDR3 is 13 amino acids long. Trimming removed 0 bases from V and 7 bases from J, with 10 bases in between. Germline V gene data show CDR1 as SGHRS and CDR2 as YFSETQ. The gene calls are TRBV5-1 and TRBJ1-1, with no clear D. This receptor was identified in a man between 60 and 75 years old with acute or convalescent COVID-19. The source material was peripheral blood. As DNA, the CDR3 is TGCGCCAGCAGCTTGGCTGGGAGCCGTGAAGCTTTCTTT. Translating gives CASSLAGSREAFF. Based on the CDR3 plus reference TRBV5-1 and TRBJ1-1, the full variable domain is KAGVTQTPRYLIKTRGQQVTLSCSPISGHRSVSWYQQTPGQGLQFLFEYFSETQRNKGNFPGRFSGRQFSNSRSEMNVSTLELGDSALYLCASSLAGSREAFFGQGTRLTVV.